This T cell receptor (beta chain) was identified in a study of immune cell composition in non-small cell lung cancer. The study's findings and limits: Around 75% of squamous and 25% to 35% of adenocarcinoma cases had tumour-associated clones >0.5%.

Normal lung was taken at the farthest possible site, at least 3 cm from tumour. V trimming: 6 bases; J trimming: 3 bases; junction bases outside the gene matches: 3. There are 13 residues in the CDR3. Germline lookup yields CDR1 MNHEY and CDR2 SVGAGI. A note on this clone: Its antigen is unknown.

Assay used: immunoSEQ multiplex PCR; TCRdb lists only in-frame clones, some missing. The sample records around 6,000 clones, 70% to 80% being singletons. The sequence derives from a human donor with non-small cell lung cancer. Sequenced sample: non-adjacent lung tissue. V and J are TRBV6-5 and TRBJ2-7; 9 bases agree with TRBD1. CDR3 nucleotides: TGTGCCAGCAGGGTGGGACAGGGCTACGAGCAGTACTTC. It translates to CASRVGQGYEQYF.